The rows below give T cell receptor beta chains drawn from one sample of a study of CD8 T cells in Susac syndrome. In TCRdb, the immunoSEQ multiplex PCR reads were re-called with MiXCR into one record per CDR3 protein. The profile shows roughly 200,000 distinct CDR3 sequences, approximately 94% of them singletons. Sequencing used CD4+ T cells from PBMCs. The receptors here all came from a human donor with Susac syndrome. The CDR3 runs from the conserved cysteine through the conserved F or W. The order of the fields is clone size, J gene, V gene, D gene, CDR3 protein, CDR3 DNA. D genes are given only for firm matches. Clone size is given for some rows only: seen once, a few or many times, or a class if the clone is expanded.

size: -
J: TRBJ2-2
V: TRBV9
D: TRBD1
CDR3: CASSPRQGYTGELFF
DNA: TGTGCCAGCAGCCCAAGACAGGGTTACACCGGGGAGCTGTTTTTT

size: few
J: TRBJ2-3
V: TRBV6-1
D: -
CDR3: CASRGGDTQYF
DNA: TGTGCCAGCAGGGGGGGAGATACGCAGTATTTT

size: -
J: TRBJ2-1
V: TRBV5-4
D: -
CDR3: CASSLGNRGNNEQFF
DNA: TGTGCCAGCAGCTTAGGGAATAGGGGAAACAATGAGCAGTTCTTC

size: -
J: TRBJ2-3
V: TRBV12-3/TRBV12-4
D: -
CDR3: CASSFVDSTDTQYF
DNA: TGTGCCAGCAGTTTTGTGGACTCCACAGATACGCAGTATTTT

size: -
J: TRBJ1-2
V: TRBV5-1
D: TRBD1
CDR3: CASSFERTGQGYTF
DNA: TGCGCCAGCAGCTTCGAACGGACAGGGCAGGGCTACACCTTC

size: -
J: TRBJ2-1
V: TRBV19
D: -
CDR3: CASKDPISYNEQFF
DNA: TGTGCCAGTAAGGACCCAATCTCGTACAATGAGCAGTTCTTC

size: -
J: TRBJ2-1
V: TRBV11-2
D: -
CDR3: CASSLDAHNEQFF
DNA: TGTGCCAGCAGCTTAGATGCGCACAATGAGCAGTTCTTC

size: -
J: TRBJ2-5
V: TRBV29-1
D: -
CDR3: CSVEDRALGETQYF
DNA: TGCAGCGTTGAAGATCGAGCACTAGGGGAGACCCAGTACTTC

size: -
J: TRBJ2-5
V: TRBV7-9
D: TRBD2
CDR3: CASSKRLAGLQETQYF
DNA: TGTGCCAGCAGTAAAAGACTAGCGGGGCTCCAAGAGACCCAGTACTTC

size: -
J: TRBJ1-1
V: TRBV2
D: -
CDR3: CASSEHGEAFF
DNA: TGTGCCAGCAGTGAACATGGGGAAGCTTTCTTT

size: -
J: TRBJ1-4
V: TRBV2
D: -
CDR3: CASIRSTNEKLFF
DNA: TGTGCCAGCATCCGCTCAACTAATGAAAAACTGTTTTTT

size: -
J: TRBJ2-1
V: TRBV12-3/TRBV12-4
D: -
CDR3: CASSRAGGGYNEQFF
DNA: TGTGCCAGCAGCCGCGCTGGGGGCGGATACAATGAGCAGTTCTTC

size: -
J: TRBJ1-6
V: TRBV20-1
D: TRBD1
CDR3: CSAHSGQGAGNSPLHF
DNA: TGCAGTGCTCACTCGGGACAGGGGGCGGGTAATTCACCCCTCCACTTT

size: -
J: TRBJ2-6
V: TRBV29-1
D: TRBD2
CDR3: CSVAGGGSSGANVLTF
DNA: TGCAGCGTCGCCGGGGGGGGCAGCTCTGGGGCCAACGTCCTGACTTTC

size: -
J: TRBJ2-7
V: TRBV29-1
D: TRBD2
CDR3: CSVEDRGGATSYEQYF
DNA: TGCAGCGTTGAAGATCGGGGGGGGGCCACCTCCTACGAGCAGTACTTC

size: -
J: TRBJ2-5
V: TRBV29-1
D: TRBD1
CDR3: CSVGQGAGRETQYF
DNA: TGCAGCGTTGGACAGGGGGCCGGACGCGAGACCCAGTACTTC

size: -
J: TRBJ2-7
V: TRBV20-1
D: -
CDR3: CSASGFEQYF
DNA: TGCAGTGCTTCAGGGTTCGAGCAGTACTTC

size: -
J: TRBJ2-1
V: TRBV6-6
D: -
CDR3: CASSYAGGTYNEQFF
DNA: TGTGCCAGCAGTTACGCGGGCGGTACCTACAATGAGCAGTTCTTC

size: -
J: TRBJ2-3
V: TRBV12-3/TRBV12-4
D: TRBD2
CDR3: CASSLTRRGGAGTDTQYF
DNA: TGTGCCAGCAGTTTAACGCGCCGCGGGGGGGCGGGCACAGATACGCAGTATTTT

size: -
J: TRBJ1-5
V: TRBV7-9
D: -
CDR3: CASSLGGGTSSNQPQHF
DNA: TGTGCCAGCAGCTTAGGGGGAGGGACTTCGAGCAATCAGCCCCAGCATTTT

size: -
J: TRBJ1-1
V: TRBV30
D: TRBD1
CDR3: CAWSGQGASEAFF
DNA: TGTGCCTGGAGTGGACAGGGGGCGTCTGAAGCTTTCTTT